These 18 T cell receptor beta chains were all obtained from the same sample, sequenced in a study of T cell responses to AZD1222 COVID-19 vaccine. Clones were sequenced by immunoSEQ multiplex PCR, and TCRdb holds only the in-frame ones, with some missing. The profile shows 150,000 to 200,000 clones, 80% to 95% of them singletons. The source material was peripheral blood, sampled 28 days after the second AZD1222 dose. The source is an adult who received the AZD1222 COVID-19 vaccine.

The V call is TRBV24-1, the J call TRBJ1-5, with 8 positions matching TRBD1. Per germline, CDR1 KGHDR and CDR2 SFDVKD. The CDR3 extends over 14 amino acids. V shed 4 bases, J shed 10 bases, and the junction held 8 bases outside the gene matches. In nucleotides, the CDR3 is TGTGCCACCAGTGAGAACAGGGGGGACCGACCCCAGCATTTT. Translating gives CATSENRGDRPQHF.

This chain connects TRBV3-1 (or the pseudogene TRBV3-2) to TRBJ1-1; D gene ambiguous. The V and J ends lost 6 bases and 2 bases respectively, with 16 bases between them. Germline V lookup: CDR1 LGHDT, CDR2 YNNKEL (reference sequence). The CDR3 is 15 residues long. The CDR3 DNA follows: TGTGCCAGCAGACCCTCGGCTACAGTTAACACTGAAGCTTTCTTT. Translated, it gives CASRPSATVNTEAFF.

V gene TRBV13 combines with J gene TRBJ1-1; 7 bases fit TRBD1. This CDR3 comprises 14 residues. The V segment lost 0 bases and the J segment 5 bases; nucleotides outside the gene matches: 3. The germline gives CDR1 PRHDT, CDR2 FYEKMQ (reference sequence). The CDR3 sequence: CASSLGRGLTEAFF. CDR3 DNA: TGTGCCAGCAGCTTAGGGAGGGGGCTAACTGAAGCTTTCTTT.

The V call is TRBV28, the J call TRBJ1-2, with a weak D call TRBD1 (6 bases). In germline, CDR1 is MDHEN, CDR2 SYDVKM. Trimming cost V 6 bases and J 2 bases, with 10 bases left between them. CDR3 length: 13 residues. For the CDR3, the DNA is TGTGCCAGCAGCCCTACAGGGAACTATGGCTACACCTTC. It encodes CASSPTGNYGYTF.

This chain connects TRBV5-1 to TRBJ2-2, with D possibly being TRBD2 (5 bases). The CDR3 runs to 14 residues. With 5 bases removed from V and 2 bases from J, the gap between germline ends came to 10 bases. Germline V gives CDR1 SGHRS, CDR2 YFSETQ. CDR3 protein: CASRLRLNTGELFF. Written as DNA, the CDR3 is TGCGCCAGCAGGCTTAGACTAAACACCGGGGAGCTGTTTTTT.

The chain employs TRBV30 and TRBJ2-1; 7 bases are a match to TRBD2. CDR3 size: 12 residues. V was clipped by 1 base and J by 7 bases; unmatched bases: 1. Germline V CDR1 and CDR2: GTSNPN, SVGIG (reference sequence). CDR3 nucleotides: TGTGCCTGGAGTGGGGGGGGAAATGAGCAGTTCTTC. Encoded protein: CAWSGGGNEQFF. The whole variable domain, filled in from reference TRBV30 and TRBJ2-1, reads SQTIHQWPATLVQPVGSPLSLECTVEGTSNPNLYWYRQAAGRGLQLLFYSVGIGQISSEVPQNLSASRPQDRQFILSSKKLLLSDSGFYLCAWSGGGNEQFFGPGTRLTVL.

V gene TRBV10-3 combines with J gene TRBJ1-2; the D is unclear. V was cut by 2 bases and J by 0 bases, with 7 bases left in between. The CDR3 has 14 residues. Per germline, CDR1 ENHRY and CDR2 SYGVKD. CDR3 loop: CAISEREANYGYTF. Here the CDR3 DNA reads TGTGCCATCAGTGAGAGGGAAGCTAACTATGGCTACACCTTC.

This clone occurred once. The rearrangement links TRBV19 to TRBJ1-6; 9 bases line up with TRBD1. This CDR3 has 15 residues. Per germline, CDR1 LNHDA and CDR2 SQIVND (reference sequence). Trimming took 3 bases from V and 8 from J; bases not matched to a gene: 5. The CDR3 bases are TGTGCCAGTAGTATCTTGACAGGGGGTGATTCACCCCTCCACTTT. It specifies CASSILTGGDSPLHF. The variable domain in full, completed from reference TRBV19 and TRBJ1-6, reads DGGITQSPKYLFRKEGQNVTLSCEQNLNHDAMYWYRQDPGQGLRLIYYSQIVNDFQKGDIAEGYSVSREKKESFPLTVTSAQKNPTAFYLCASSILTGGDSPLHFGNGTRLTVT.

This chain links TRBV18 with TRBJ2-1; 7 positions match TRBD1. CDR3 length: 14 residues. V lost 3 bases to trimming and J lost 2 bases; unmatched junction nucleotides: 1. From germline, CDR1 is KGHSH and CDR2 LQKENI. The CDR3, as DNA: TGTGCCAGCTCACCTGGGACAGCCTACAATGAGCAGTTCTTC. Translated, it gives CASSPGTAYNEQFF. The full variable domain, rest sourced from reference TRBV18 and TRBJ2-1, is NAGVMQNPRHLVRRRGQEARLRCSPMKGHSHVYWYRQLPEEGLKFMVYLQKENIIDESGMPKERFSAEFPKEGPSILRIQQVVRGDSAAYFCASSPGTAYNEQFFGPGTRLTVL.

The J gene is TRBJ1-3, the V gene TRBV6-5; D unresolved. The germline V gene encodes CDR1 MNHEY and CDR2 SVGAGI. This CDR3 has 13 residues. The V end was cut by 5 bases, the J end by 10 bases, with 15 bases between. The CDR3 region has the DNA TGTGCCAGCAGTCCTAGCGGGGAAAGAACCATATATTTT. The encoded protein is CASSPSGERTIYF.

V is TRBV6-5 and J is TRBJ1-5; the D gene is possibly TRBD1 (5 bases). Deletions cut 6 bases from V and 2 bases from J, with 14 bases between. The CDR3 loop spans 15 amino acids. Germline CDR1 MNHEY, CDR2 SVGAGI. The CDR3 nucleotides read TGTGCCAGCAGCGCCCTCGGCAGGGGCAATCAGCCCCAGCATTTT. Its protein is CASSALGRGNQPQHF.

This sequence joins TRBV6-2 or TRBV6-3 and TRBJ2-1; 8 positions match TRBD1. V was clipped by 2 bases and J by 7 bases; unmatched bases: 10. Germline V lookup: CDR1 MNHEY, CDR2 SVGEGT. The CDR3 totals 16 residues. The CDR3 region has the DNA TGTGCCAGCAGTTACGCGGCAGGGGGCGCGGGGAATGAGCAGTTCTTC. This sequence encodes CASSYAAGGAGNEQFF.

The rearrangement uses TRBV2 and TRBJ2-2; perhaps TRBD1 as D (5 bases). The CDR3 covers 15 residues. Trimming pared 7 bases from V and 0 bases from J, leaving 12 bases between. Germline V gene lookup returns CDR1 SNHLY and CDR2 FYNNEI. CDR3 sequence (DNA): TGTGCCAGCACCCTGTCCAGGGCGAACACCGGGGAGCTGTTTTTT. Translation: CASTLSRANTGELFF. Complete variable domain (other parts from reference TRBV2 and TRBJ2-2): EPEVTQTPSHQVTQMGQEVILRCVPISNHLYFYWYRQILGQKVEFLVSFYNNEISEKSEIFDDQFSVERPDGSNFTLKIRSTKLEDSAMYFCASTLSRANTGELFFGEGSRLTVL.

The chain uses TRBV4-1 and TRBJ1-5; TRBD1 matches 12 bases. There are 16 residues in the CDR3. Looked up from germline, CDR1 is MGHRA and CDR2 is YSYEKL. The V segment lost 1 base and the J segment 7 bases; nucleotides outside the gene matches: 5. The CDR3: CASSQGGTGGRQPQHF. CDR3 coding DNA: TGCGCCAGCAGCCAAGGGGGGACAGGGGGCAGACAGCCCCAGCATTTT.

The V gene is TRBV10-2, the J gene TRBJ2-7; tentatively, D is TRBD1 or TRBD2 (5 bases each). CDR1 and CDR2 from the germline V gene are WSHSY and SAAADI. Trimming took off 5 bases at V and 5 bases at J, with 16 bases between the two ends. This CDR3 comprises 14 residues. CDR3 amino acids: CASSRSRDLDEQYF. The CDR3 DNA reads TGCGCCAGCAGTCGGTCCAGGGACCTCGACGAGCAGTACTTC.

V usage is TRBV7-2 and J usage is TRBJ2-7; D may be TRBD1 (6 bases). Germline CDR1 is SGHTA and CDR2 is FQGNSA. The CDR3 length is 14 residues. Deletions cut 5 bases from V and 6 bases from J, with 17 bases between. CDR3 DNA: TGTGCCAGCAGCCCCGGAGTGGGGGCGAGCGAGCAGTACTTC. Translated, it gives CASSPGVGASEQYF. Using reference TRBV7-2 and TRBJ2-7 for the parts outside the CDR3, the full variable domain is GAGVSQSPSNKVTEKGKDVELRCDPISGHTALYWYRQSLGQGLEFLIYFQGNSAPDKSGLPSDRFSAERTGGSVSTLTIQRTQQEDSAVYLCASSPGVGASEQYFGPGTRLTVT.

This chain uses TRBV12-2 with TRBJ2-7; TRBD1 is the table's D call and was not checked against the DNA. TRBV12-2 has pseudogene status. The CDR3 runs to 15 residues. The CDR3 DNA is TGTGCAAGTCGCTTAGAGGGACAGACGACGGACGAGCAGTACTTC. Translated: CASRLEGQTTDEQYF.

CDR3 nucleotide sequence: TGCGCCAGCAGATTCGGCCAGAACACTGAAGCTTTCTTT. It translates to CASRFGQNTEAFF. J is TRBJ1-1 and V is TRBV4-1; D remains unclear. CDR3 length equals 13 residues. V lost 6 bases and J lost 1, with 9 bases in between. Germline CDR1 MGHRA, CDR2 YSYEKL.